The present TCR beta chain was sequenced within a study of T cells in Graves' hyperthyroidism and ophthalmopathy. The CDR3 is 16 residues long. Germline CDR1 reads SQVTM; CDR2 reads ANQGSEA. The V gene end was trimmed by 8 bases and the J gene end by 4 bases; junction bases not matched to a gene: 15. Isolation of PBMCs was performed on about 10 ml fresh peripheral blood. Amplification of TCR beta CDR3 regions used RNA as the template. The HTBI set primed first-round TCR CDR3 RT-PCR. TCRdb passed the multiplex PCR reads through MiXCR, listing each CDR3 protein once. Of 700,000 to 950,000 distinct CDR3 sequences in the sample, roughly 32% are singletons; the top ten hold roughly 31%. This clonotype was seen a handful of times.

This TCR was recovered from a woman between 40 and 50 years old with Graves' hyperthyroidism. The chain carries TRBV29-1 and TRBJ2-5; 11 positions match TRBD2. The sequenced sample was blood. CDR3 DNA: TGCAGCTCGAATCTAGCGGGAGGCCCCCCAAGAGAGACCCAGTACTTC. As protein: CSSNLAGGPPRETQYF.